This section outlines one T cell receptor beta chain sequence together with its context. What it recognizes is unknown. An end of the junction differs from the germline gene, which may be a read error. Germline V CDR1 and CDR2: SEHNR, FQNEAQ (reference sequence). The CDR3 is 15 residues long. The sample belongs to a study of cytomegalovirus exposure and HLA in healthy donors. Background on the study: Earlier sequencing of 150 million to 200 million T cells yielded nearly 120 million unique TCR beta sequences. Study-wide results and limits: Analysis performed later found about 17,000 TCR beta sequences associated with HLA alleles at 0.05 false discovery rate.

The PCR employed 60 Vbeta primers together with 13 Jbeta primers. Generated by immunoSEQ multiplex PCR, the TCRdb table keeps only in-frame clones and is missing some. The repertoire holds about 100,000 clones, with approximately 66% as singletons. The clonotype comes from a man in his forties in good health and CMV-seropositive. V and J are TRBV7-9 and TRBJ2-5; D gene uncertain. The sequenced material came from PBMCs. CDR3 loop: CSSSPPLEAQETQYF. CDR3 in DNA: TGTTCCAGCAGCCCTCCCTTAGAGGCGCAAGAGACCCAGTACTTC.